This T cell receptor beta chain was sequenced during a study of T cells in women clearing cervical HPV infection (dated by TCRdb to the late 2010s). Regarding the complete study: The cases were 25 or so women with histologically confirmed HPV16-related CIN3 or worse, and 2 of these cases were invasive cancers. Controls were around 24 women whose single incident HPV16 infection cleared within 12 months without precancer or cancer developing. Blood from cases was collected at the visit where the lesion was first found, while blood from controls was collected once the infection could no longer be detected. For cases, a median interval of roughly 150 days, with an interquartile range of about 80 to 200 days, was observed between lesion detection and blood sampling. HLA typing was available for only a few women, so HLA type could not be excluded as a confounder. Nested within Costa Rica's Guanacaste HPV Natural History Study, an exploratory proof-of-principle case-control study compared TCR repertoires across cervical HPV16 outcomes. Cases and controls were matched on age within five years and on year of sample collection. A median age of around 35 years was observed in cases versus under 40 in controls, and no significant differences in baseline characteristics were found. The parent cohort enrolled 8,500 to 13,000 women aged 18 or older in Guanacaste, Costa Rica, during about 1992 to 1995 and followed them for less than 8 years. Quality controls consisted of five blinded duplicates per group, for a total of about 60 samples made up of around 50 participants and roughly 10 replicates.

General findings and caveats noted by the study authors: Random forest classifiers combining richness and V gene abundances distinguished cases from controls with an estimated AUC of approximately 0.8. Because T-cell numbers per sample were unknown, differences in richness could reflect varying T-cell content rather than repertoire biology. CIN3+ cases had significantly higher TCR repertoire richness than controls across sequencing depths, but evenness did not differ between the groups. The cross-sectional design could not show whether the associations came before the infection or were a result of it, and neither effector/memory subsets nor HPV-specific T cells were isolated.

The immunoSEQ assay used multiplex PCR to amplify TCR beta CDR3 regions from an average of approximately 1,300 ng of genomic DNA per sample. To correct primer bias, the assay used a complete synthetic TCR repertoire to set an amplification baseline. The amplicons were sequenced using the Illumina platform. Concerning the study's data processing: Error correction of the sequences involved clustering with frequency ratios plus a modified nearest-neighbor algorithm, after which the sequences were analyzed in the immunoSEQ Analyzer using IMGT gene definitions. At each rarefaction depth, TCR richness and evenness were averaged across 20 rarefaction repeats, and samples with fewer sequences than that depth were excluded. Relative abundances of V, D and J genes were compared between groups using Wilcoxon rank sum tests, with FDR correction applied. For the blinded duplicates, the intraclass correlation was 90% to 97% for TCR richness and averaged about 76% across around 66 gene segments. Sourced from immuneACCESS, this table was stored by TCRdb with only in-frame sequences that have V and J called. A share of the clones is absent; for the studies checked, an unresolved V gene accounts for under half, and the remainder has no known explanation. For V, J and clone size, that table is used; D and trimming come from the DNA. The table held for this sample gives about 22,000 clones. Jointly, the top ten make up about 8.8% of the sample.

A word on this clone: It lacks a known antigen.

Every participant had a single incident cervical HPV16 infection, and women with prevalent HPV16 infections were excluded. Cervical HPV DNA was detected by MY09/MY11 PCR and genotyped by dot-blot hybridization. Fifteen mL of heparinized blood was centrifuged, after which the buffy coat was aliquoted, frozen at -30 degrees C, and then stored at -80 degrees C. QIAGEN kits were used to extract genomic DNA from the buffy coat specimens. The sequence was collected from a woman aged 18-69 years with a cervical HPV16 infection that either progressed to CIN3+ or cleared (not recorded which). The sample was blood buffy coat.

The DNA read from the CDR3 is TGTGCCAGCAAGGCGGGGAAATTCTACAATGAG. The resulting protein is CASKAGKFYNE. The CDR3 in its entirety is CASKAGKFYNEQFF. This chain is built from TRBV5-4 and TRBJ2-1; a tentative D match to TRBD2 spans 6 bases. Read sequence stops 3 residues before the CDR3 end, and the germline J gene provides the missing end. CDR1 SGHNT and CDR2 YYREEE were looked up in the germline V gene (reference sequence). Measured from the cysteine to the phenylalanine, the CDR3 is 14 residues long. The 33 bases shown cover part of the CDR3, and their frame starts at base 1. Trimming removed 6 bases from V and 3 bases from J, leaving 13 bases between the germline ends.